The T cell receptor beta chain under discussion was sequenced for a study of blood T cell repertoires in COVID-19. In its sample, this clone was seen once. Trimming cost V 0 bases and J 7 bases, with 7 bases left between them. Germline V lookup: CDR1 SGHTA, CDR2 FQGTGA. This CDR3 spans 13 amino acids. Assay used: immunoSEQ multiplex PCR; TCRdb lists only in-frame clones, some missing. The table includes under 150,000 clones, about 85% detected once. The sequence was obtained from a man in his forties with acute or convalescent COVID-19. The sequencing sample was made of peripheral blood. The genes are TRBV7-3 and TRBJ2-1, with unresolved D. This CDR3 reads CASSLTRVNEQFF. Here the CDR3 DNA reads TGTGCCAGCAGCTTAACGAGAGTTAATGAGCAGTTCTTC.